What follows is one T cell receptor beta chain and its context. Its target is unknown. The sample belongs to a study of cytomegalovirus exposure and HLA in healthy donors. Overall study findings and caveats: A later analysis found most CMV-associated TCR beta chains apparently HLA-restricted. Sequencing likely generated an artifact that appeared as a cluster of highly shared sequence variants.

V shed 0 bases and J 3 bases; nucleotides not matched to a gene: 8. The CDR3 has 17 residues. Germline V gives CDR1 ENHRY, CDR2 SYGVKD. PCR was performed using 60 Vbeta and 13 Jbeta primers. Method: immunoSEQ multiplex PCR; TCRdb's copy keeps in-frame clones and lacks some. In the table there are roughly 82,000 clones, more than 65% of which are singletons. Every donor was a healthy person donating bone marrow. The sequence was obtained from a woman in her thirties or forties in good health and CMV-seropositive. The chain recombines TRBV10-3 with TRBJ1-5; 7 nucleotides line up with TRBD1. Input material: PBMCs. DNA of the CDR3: TGTGCCATCAGTGAGTCGAAAGTGGGACAGCTCAATCAGCCCCAGCATTTT. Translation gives CAISESKVGQLNQPQHF.